Below, one T cell receptor (beta chain) is given with its context. Its antigen is unknown. The sample originates from a study of cytomegalovirus exposure and HLA in healthy donors. General study results and limits: CMV serostatus was the sole immune exposure information available.

The primer mix had 60 Vbeta and 13 Jbeta primers. The protocol was immunoSEQ multiplex PCR, while the TCRdb copy is restricted to in-frame clones and leaves out a portion. The table lists about 69,000 clones, around 70% of them singletons. This sequence originates from a male donor in good health and CMV-seropositive. The source material was PBMCs.

In DNA, the CDR3 is TGTGCCAGCAGCCTTCGGACAGGGCTTACCGTCAATGAGCAGTTCTTC. It translates to CASSLRTGLTVNEQFF. V is TRBV7-2 and J is TRBJ2-1, with TRBD1 matching over 8 bases. Per germline, CDR1 SGHTA and CDR2 FQGNSA. After removal of 5 bases from V and 6 bases from J, the junction contained 12 bases not matched to a gene. This CDR3 has 16 residues. The full variable domain, its missing parts supplied by reference TRBV7-2 and TRBJ2-1, is GAGVSQSPSNKVTEKGKDVELRCDPISGHTALYWYRQSLGQGLEFLIYFQGNSAPDKSGLPSDRFSAERTGGSVSTLTIQRTQQEDSAVYLCASSLRTGLTVNEQFFGPGTRLTVL.